These 19 T cell receptor beta chains originate from one sample sequenced in a study of T cell changes during pregnancy in multiple sclerosis. Profiling relied on immunoSEQ multiplex PCR, and the TCRdb table lists in-frame clones only, not all of them. The profile shows about 64,000 clones, around 97% of them singletons. Sequenced material: CD8+ T cells from peripheral blood mononuclear cells, taken after pregnancy. Receptors were obtained from a female donor with multiple sclerosis, enrolled in a pregnancy study.

J is TRBJ2-2 and V is TRBV2, with 12 positions matching TRBD1. J was trimmed by 3 bases and V by 8 bases; bases with no gene match: 4. Looked up from germline, CDR1 is SNHLY and CDR2 is FYNNEI. This CDR3 region has 15 residues. The CDR3 sequence is CASVGTGGHTGELFF. DNA for the CDR3: TGTGCCAGCGTCGGGACAGGGGGCCACACCGGGGAGCTGTTTTTT. Full variable domain (remainder filled in from reference TRBV2 and TRBJ2-2): EPEVTQTPSHQVTQMGQEVILRCVPISNHLYFYWYRQILGQKVEFLVSFYNNEISEKSEIFDDQFSVERPDGSNFTLKIRSTKLEDSAMYFCASVGTGGHTGELFFGEGSRLTVL.

The genes are TRBV27 and TRBJ1-2; TRBD1 matches 10 bases. The germline CDR1 and CDR2 sequences are MNHEY and SMNVEV (reference sequence). This CDR3 is built from 14 residues. Unmatched junction bases numbered 5, after V lost 3 bases and J lost 7 bases. CDR3 loop: CASSFDRGPGGYTF. CDR3 bases: TGTGCCAGCAGTTTCGACAGGGGGCCGGGTGGCTACACCTTC.

The sample holds one count of this clone. The chain carries TRBV19 and TRBJ1-1, with unresolved D. The CDR3 extends over 16 amino acids. V lost 3 bases, J lost 4 bases, and 18 bases lay in between. Looked up from germline, CDR1 is LNHDA and CDR2 is SQIVND (reference sequence). This chain's CDR3 is CASSIPPQGARTEAFF. The CDR3 region has the DNA TGTGCCAGTAGTATTCCCCCACAAGGAGCGCGCACTGAAGCTTTCTTT.

This sequence joins TRBV5-6 and TRBJ1-5, with 7 positions matching TRBD1. The CDR3 spans 15 residues. CDR1 is SGHDT, CDR2 YYEEEE, per germline. Trimming cost V 4 bases and J 1 base; bases outside gene matches: 5. DNA of the CDR3: TGTGCCAGCAGCGAGCGACAGGGAAGCAATCAGCCCCAGCATTTT. Amino acids: CASSERQGSNQPQHF.

The J gene is TRBJ2-1, the V gene TRBV6-4, with a tentative D call TRBD1 (6 bases). Germline-derived CDR1 and CDR2 are MRHNA and SNTAGT. V dropped 6 bases and J dropped 4 bases, with 10 bases sitting between them. The CDR3 is 13 residues long. CDR3 sequence (DNA): TGTGCCAGCAGCTCGGACAGATACAATGAGCAGTTCTTC. It yields the protein CASSSDRYNEQFF.

The J gene is TRBJ2-3, the V gene TRBV25-1; TRBD1 matches at 11 bases. In germline, CDR1 is MGHDK, CDR2 SYGVNS. Trimming took 1 base from V and 0 from J; bases not matched to a gene: 6. There are 18 residues in the CDR3. In DNA form, the CDR3 reads TGTGCCAGCAGTGAATCTCGGACAGGGGGCCACAGCACAGATACGCAGTATTTT. The encoded protein is CASSESRTGGHSTDTQYF.

This sequence joins TRBV5-8 and TRBJ2-7; D unresolved. Trimming left V 4 bases short and J 3 bases short, with 11 bases between. The CDR3 consists of 13 residues. The germline V gene encodes CDR1 SGHTS and CDR2 YDEGEE. CDR3 sequence (DNA): TGTGCCAGCAGCCTTTCCCTCTACTACGAGCAGTACTTC. The encoded protein is CASSLSLYYEQYF.

The genes are TRBV7-6 and TRBJ2-3; a weak D match, TRBD2 (7 bases). The CDR3 length is 17 residues. Germline V lookup: CDR1 SGHVS, CDR2 FNYEAQ. V gave up 8 bases and J gave up 2 bases, with 23 bases separating them. CDR3 sequence reads: CASSWPLAEGDTDTQYF. CDR3 coding DNA: TGTGCCAGCTCCTGGCCTCTAGCGGAGGGGGACACAGATACGCAGTATTTT.

The CDR3 bases are TGTGCCACCAGCAGAGATCTGACTGGACAACTTTACGAGCAGTACTTC. Translating gives CATSRDLTGQLYEQYF. The V and J genes are TRBV15 and TRBJ2-7; D is perhaps TRBD1 (5 bases). The germline gives CDR1 LNHNV, CDR2 YYDKDF (reference sequence). Trimming shortened V by 0 bases and J by 4 bases, and 16 bases separated the two germline ends. The CDR3 contains 16 residues.

J is TRBJ1-4 and V is TRBV13, with 7 bases identical to TRBD1. V shed 4 bases and J 5 bases; nucleotides not matched to a gene: 7. Germline CDR1 is PRHDT and CDR2 is FYEKMQ (reference sequence). The CDR3 extends over 15 amino acids. This CDR3 reads CASSWRGQANEKLFF. DNA for the CDR3: TGTGCCAGCAGCTGGAGGGGGCAGGCAAATGAAAAACTGTTTTTT. The full variable domain, rest sourced from reference TRBV13 and TRBJ1-4, is AAGVIQSPRHLIKEKRETATLKCYPIPRHDTVYWYQQGPGQDPQFLISFYEKMQSDKGSIPDRFSAQQFSDYHSELNMSSLELGDSALYFCASSWRGQANEKLFFGSGTQLSVL.

The rearrangement links TRBV4-2 to TRBJ2-7, with D unclear. The CDR3 runs to 14 residues. From germline, CDR1 is LGHNA and CDR2 YNFKEQ. The V end was cut by 4 bases, the J end by 3 bases, with 13 bases between. The CDR3 reads CASSPRASNYEQYF. CDR3 bases: TGTGCCAGCAGCCCCAGAGCGAGTAACTACGAGCAGTACTTC.

V usage is TRBV19 and J usage is TRBJ1-4; tentatively, D is TRBD1 (6 bases). This CDR3 is 15 amino acids long. Germline lookup yields CDR1 LNHDA and CDR2 SQIVND (reference sequence). With 5 bases removed from V and 5 bases from J, the gap between germline ends came to 15 bases. The CDR3 protein is CASSPLTGHNEKLFF. The CDR3 DNA is TGTGCCAGTAGTCCACTGACAGGCCACAATGAAAAACTGTTTTTT. The full variable domain, its missing parts supplied by reference TRBV19 and TRBJ1-4, is DGGITQSPKYLFRKEGQNVTLSCEQNLNHDAMYWYRQDPGQGLRLIYYSQIVNDFQKGDIAEGYSVSREKKESFPLTVTSAQKNPTAFYLCASSPLTGHNEKLFFGSGTQLSVL.

This clone was counted a single time. This chain connects TRBV19 to TRBJ2-1, with 12 bases lining up with TRBD2. Germline V CDR1 and CDR2: LNHDA, SQIVND (reference sequence). The V and J ends lost 9 bases and 8 bases, in that order; junction bases with no gene match: 8. This CDR3 has 14 residues. The CDR3 coding sequence is TGTGCCAGCGAAGGACTAGCGGGATCCCATGAGCAGTTCTTC. Translation gives CASEGLAGSHEQFF.

J is TRBJ2-1 and V is TRBV5-1; tentatively, D is TRBD2 (5 bases). V lost 5 bases and J lost 1, with 7 bases in between. Looked up from germline, CDR1 is SGHRS and CDR2 is YFSETQ. The CDR3 has 13 residues. The CDR3: CASRDLSYNEQFF. The CDR3 region has the DNA TGCGCCAGCAGGGACTTATCCTACAATGAGCAGTTCTTC.

The chain has TRBV11-2 and TRBJ1-2; 8 bases line up with TRBD1. Germline V CDR1 and CDR2: SGHAT, FQNNGV. V lost 1 base, J lost 4 bases, and 11 bases stayed unmatched. This CDR3 contains 17 residues. CDR3 amino acids: CASSLVFRGTGGYGYTF. The CDR3 DNA sequence: TGTGCCAGCAGCTTAGTATTTCGGGGGACAGGCGGCTATGGCTACACCTTC.

The rearrangement links TRBV5-6 to TRBJ2-3; tentatively, D is TRBD2 (6 bases). There are 17 residues in the CDR3. Germline lookup yields CDR1 SGHDT and CDR2 YYEEEE. The germline V and J ends were trimmed by 4 bases and 3 bases, with 21 bases remaining between them. The DNA for the CDR3 is TGTGCCAGCAGCACGCCGGGAGTCCGAGTGGGAACAGATACGCAGTATTTT. It is translated as CASSTPGVRVGTDTQYF.

In its sample, this clone was seen once. The chain carries TRBV12-5 and TRBJ2-1; 8 bases match TRBD1. The junction had 8 bases not matched to a gene; V was cut back by 6 bases and J by 4 bases. The CDR3 length is 15 residues. Looked up from germline, CDR1 is LGHNT and CDR2 is FRNRAP. CDR3 region: CASGSGTGHYNEQFF. The CDR3 DNA sequence: TGTGCTAGTGGCTCCGGGACAGGTCATTACAATGAGCAGTTCTTC.

This rearrangement joins TRBV2 to TRBJ1-1; D is ambiguous. CDR1 and CDR2 (germline): SNHLY, FYNNEI. The V end lost 11 bases, the J end lost 0 bases, and 13 bases lay between the germline ends. The CDR3 contains 13 residues. CDR3 nucleotide sequence: TGTGCCGGATGGAGGCACCTGAACACTGAAGCTTTCTTT. It specifies CAGWRHLNTEAFF.

This clone appeared a few times. This CDR3 is CATMLQGNGNTIYF. CDR3 bases: TGTGCCACCATGCTGCAGGGAAATGGAAACACCATATATTTT. V is TRBV2 and J is TRBJ1-3, with D possibly matching TRBD1 (5 bases). The CDR3 totals 14 residues. Germline V CDR1 and CDR2: SNHLY, FYNNEI. The V and J ends lost 10 bases and 3 bases respectively, with 16 bases between them.